This is a list of T cell receptor beta chains from one sample in a study of cytomegalovirus exposure and HLA in healthy donors. Repertoires were generated with immunoSEQ multiplex PCR, while TCRdb's copy carries only in-frame clones and drops some. The sample comprises about 110,000 clones, over 12% of which are singletons, and about 0.79% rests with the top ten. The specimen sequenced was PBMCs. These receptors came from a female donor in good health and CMV-seronegative. CDR3s include the opening cysteine and the closing phenylalanine or tryptophan. The D gene is left open where the match is weak. Clone size is given for some rows only: seen once, a few or many times, or a class if the clone is expanded.

15,-,TRBV15,TRBJ1-5,-,CATSSSRTPNQPQHF,TGTGCCACCAGCAGTTCCCGAACACCTAATCAGCCCCAGCATTTT
13,few,TRBV7-9,TRBJ1-1,-,CASRSPGVTEAFF,TGTGCCAGCAGGTCCCCGGGAGTCACTGAAGCTTTCTTT
11,few,TRBV20-1,TRBJ2-7,TRBD1,CSAPTGGEQYF,TGCAGTGCTCCTACAGGGGGCGAGCAGTACTTC
20,-,TRBV12-5,TRBJ2-7,TRBD2,CASGLVIGLVSPVFLYEQYF,TGTGCTAGTGGTTTGGTAATCGGACTAGTGTCCCCAGTTTTTCTCTACGAGCAGTACTTC
12,few,TRBV18,TRBJ2-3,TRBD2,CASSLPGLAKYF,TGTGCCAGCTCGCTTCCGGGACTAGCGAAGTATTTT
14,-,TRBV28,TRBJ2-1,TRBD2,CASSPYLADLRLFF,TGTGCCAGCAGCCCATATCTAGCGGACTTAAGGTTGTTCTTC
17,few,TRBV9,TRBJ2-3,TRBD2,CASSVEGTSGSSATQYF,TGTGCCAGCAGCGTAGAAGGCACTAGCGGGTCCTCCGCTACGCAGTATTTT
13,few,TRBV19,TRBJ1-2,TRBD1,CASTTGVFYGYTF,TGTGCCAGTACCACAGGGGTTTTCTATGGCTACACCTTC
14,few,TRBV15,TRBJ2-7,-,CATSTPSLSYEQYF,TGTGCCACCAGCACCCCCTCTCTCTCCTACGAGCAGTACTTC
14,few,TRBV19,TRBJ2-2,TRBD2,CASNQGLRERELFF,TGTGCCAGTAATCAGGGATTGCGGGAGAGGGAGCTGTTTTTT
12,-,TRBV2,TRBJ1-2,-,CASRSGGYGYTF,TGTGCCAGCAGATCAGGAGGGTATGGCTACACCTTC
14,-,TRBV19,TRBJ1-2,TRBD1,CASTEIQGALGYTF,TGTGCCAGCACAGAGATCCAGGGGGCGCTTGGCTACACCTTC
13,few,TRBV6-5,TRBJ2-3,-,CASSPGNLDTQYF,TGTGCCAGCAGTCCCGGTAATCTTGATACGCAGTATTTT
15,few,TRBV7-2,TRBJ2-1,TRBD2,CASSRDRGEHVEQFF,TGTGCCAGCAGCCGCGACCGGGGGGAACATGTTGAGCAGTTCTTC
13,few,TRBV14,TRBJ2-2,-,CASSHLHTGELFF,TGTGCCAGCAGCCACCTTCACACCGGGGAGCTGTTTTTT
16,-,TRBV7-2,TRBJ2-1,TRBD2,CASSISTSGSVNEQFF,TGTGCCAGCAGCATCTCGACTAGCGGGAGTGTAAATGAGCAGTTCTTC
13,few,TRBV5-1,TRBJ2-7,-,CASSLDRSYEQYF,TGCGCCAGCAGCTTGGACAGGTCCTACGAGCAGTACTTC
13,-,TRBV7-3,TRBJ2-1,-,CASSSLPNGEQFF,TGTGCCAGCAGCTCCTTACCCAACGGTGAGCAGTTCTTC
13,-,TRBV7-2,TRBJ1-2,TRBD1,CASSGQGSYGYTF,TGTGCCAGCAGCGGACAGGGTAGCTATGGCTACACCTTC
14,few,TRBV5-4,TRBJ2-1,TRBD2,CASSLGTRNNEQFF,TGTGCCAGCAGCTTGGGGACTAGAAACAATGAGCAGTTCTTC
14,-,TRBV5-6,TRBJ2-7,-,CASSRTGSSYEQYF,TGTGCCAGTAGTAGGACTGGGAGCTCCTACGAGCAGTACTTC
13,-,TRBV30,TRBJ1-6,-,CAWSPRVSSPLHF,TGTGCCTGGAGTCCCCGGGTGAGCTCACCCCTCCACTTT